Listed below are T cell receptor beta chains from one sample, sequenced in a study of response to subunit inactivated influenza vaccine. TCRdb processed the RT-PCR reads anew with MiXCR; each CDR3 protein has one entry. The table has more than 200,000 distinct CDR3 sequences, 12% seen once. The sample here was non-naive T cells sorted from PBMCs, taken around two weeks before vaccination. The receptors stem from a man between 45 and 60 years old who received an inactivated influenza vaccine. CDR3s include the opening cysteine and the closing phenylalanine or tryptophan. Each record gives: V gene, D gene, clone size, J gene, CDR3 DNA, CDR3 protein. The D gene is left open where the match is weak. A clone size is listed for some rows: how often the clone was seen (once, few, many), or a class if it is expanded.

TRBV7-8	.	.	TRBJ2-7	TGTGCCAGCAGACGCCCGGACACTTACGAGCAGTACTTC	CASRRPDTYEQYF
TRBV6-1	.	few	TRBJ2-2	TGTGCCAGCTCCGACCCCCGGGAGTTAAAGCACACCGGGGAGCTGTTTTTT	CASSDPRELKHTGELFF
TRBV3-1	TRBD1	few	TRBJ1-6	TGTGCCAGCAGCCATACTGACAGGGGGAATTCACCCCTCCACTTT	CASSHTDRGNSPLHF
TRBV27	.	few	TRBJ2-7	TGTGCCAGCAGCACTGCGATGGTGCAGTACTTC	CASSTAMVQYF
TRBV18	.	.	TRBJ2-6	TGTGCCAGCTCACCACAGCGTCAAACCTCTGGGGCCAACGTCCTGACTTTC	CASSPQRQTSGANVLTF
TRBV4-1	.	many	TRBJ1-5	TGCGCCAGCAGCCAAGATCTAGGTTTTCGCAATCAGCCCCAGCATTTT	CASSQDLGFRNQPQHF
TRBV7-2	TRBD2	.	TRBJ2-2	TGTGCCAGCAAAAAGGACGGCGGGAGGGGATTCGGGGAGCTGTTTTTT	CASKKDGGRGFGELFF
TRBV5-4	TRBD2	few	TRBJ2-3	TGTGCCAGCAGCTTGGGACTAGCGGGTGTGACGCAGTATTTT	CASSLGLAGVTQYF
TRBV9	.	.	TRBJ2-5	TGTGCCAGCAGCAGCAGGACACACACTGACCTTTTTCAAGAGACCCAGTACTTC	CASSSRTHTDLFQETQYF
TRBV5-6	TRBD2	many	TRBJ2-5	TGTGCCAGCAGCTCGGGCGGCGGGGGGCCCGACCAAGAGACCCAGTACTTC	CASSSGGGGPDQETQYF
TRBV25-1	TRBD1	.	TRBJ2-5	TGTGCCAGCAGTGATTACAGGACAGGGAGTGAGACCCAGTACTTC	CASSDYRTGSETQYF